A single sample gave rise to the 2 T cell receptor beta chains below, sequenced in a study of regulatory T cells in long-lasting Graves disease. As for time point: newly diagnosed GD, antithyroid drugs for less than 3 months. The TCR library was made from RNA extracted from PBMCs. Arm-PCR with iRepertoire HTBI primers amplified the CDR3 regions for these TCR beta libraries. TCRdb re-analysed the multiplex PCR reads in MiXCR, keeping a single row per CDR3 protein. The sample includes roughly 500,000 distinct CDR3 sequences, around 12% of them seen just once. These sequences were also reported in another study, on T cells in Graves' hyperthyroidism and ophthalmopathy.

The sample consisted of peripheral blood mononuclear cells (PBMCs), taken at new diagnosis, from a patient treated with antithyroid drugs. These receptors all come from a woman younger than 45 with Graves disease.

The CDR3 nucleotides read TGTGCCAGCAGCGTAGAAGGGGTGGTCACCGGGGAGCTGTTTTTT. Its translation is CASSVEGVVTGELFF. V usage is TRBV9 and J usage is TRBJ2-2; TRBD1 is a possible D gene (5 bases). V lost 0 bases to trimming and J lost 4 bases, with 10 bases between them. The germline V gene has CDR1 SGDLS and CDR2 YYNGEE. This CDR3 region has 15 residues.

This clonotype has a handful of counts. This chain uses TRBV9 with TRBJ2-2; tentatively, D is TRBD1 (7 bases). The ends were cut back, 3 bases at V and 4 bases at J, with 13 bases in the middle. Germline V gives CDR1 SGDLS, CDR2 YYNGEE. The CDR3 is 15 amino acids. As DNA, the CDR3 is TGTGCCAGCAGCGGGCAGGGGGGCCCCACCGGGGAGCTGTTTTTT. Its protein is CASSGQGGPTGELFF.